The sequence of this T cell receptor beta chain was determined in a study of shared clonotypes between healthy human individuals. V was trimmed by 5 bases and J by 5 bases, leaving 11 bases between them. The CDR3 runs 13 residues. The germline V gene has CDR1 SGHRS and CDR2 YFSETQ. About this clone: Other DNA variants within this sample encode the same CDR3.

The method was immunoSEQ multiplex PCR; TCRdb's version includes in-frame clones alone and lacks a portion of them. The sample consists of 2,500,000 or so clones, approximately 90% of them appearing once. The sample was naive CD4+ T cells from PBMCs. Indicated subset: CD45RA+ positively selected. The origin of this receptor is a man younger than 35 in good health. Some clones in this sample may be carry-over from other donors' samples. This chain joins TRBV5-1 and TRBJ1-5; D perhaps matches TRBD1 (5 bases). The CDR3 bases are TGCGCCAGCAGTCTTTCGGGGGATCAGCCCCAGCATTTT. It translates to CASSLSGDQPQHF.